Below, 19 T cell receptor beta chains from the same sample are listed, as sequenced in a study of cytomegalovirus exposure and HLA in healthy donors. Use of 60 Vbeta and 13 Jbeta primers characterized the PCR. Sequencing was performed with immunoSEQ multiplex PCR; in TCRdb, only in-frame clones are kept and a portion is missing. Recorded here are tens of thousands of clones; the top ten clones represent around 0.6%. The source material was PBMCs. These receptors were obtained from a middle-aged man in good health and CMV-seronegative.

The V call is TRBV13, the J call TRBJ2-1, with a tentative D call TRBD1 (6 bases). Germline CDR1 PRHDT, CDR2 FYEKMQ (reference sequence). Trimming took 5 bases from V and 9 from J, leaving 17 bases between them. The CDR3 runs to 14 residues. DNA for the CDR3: TGTGCCAGCAGCCCCCGACAGGTCATCGGTGAGCAGTTCTTC. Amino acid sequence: CASSPRQVIGEQFF.

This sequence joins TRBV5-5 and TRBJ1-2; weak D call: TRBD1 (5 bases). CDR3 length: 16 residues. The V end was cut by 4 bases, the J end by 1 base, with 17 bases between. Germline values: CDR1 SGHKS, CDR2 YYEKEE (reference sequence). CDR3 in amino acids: CASSPTYGAGNYGYTF. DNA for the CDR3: TGTGCCAGCAGCCCGACGTATGGGGCCGGTAACTATGGCTACACCTTC.

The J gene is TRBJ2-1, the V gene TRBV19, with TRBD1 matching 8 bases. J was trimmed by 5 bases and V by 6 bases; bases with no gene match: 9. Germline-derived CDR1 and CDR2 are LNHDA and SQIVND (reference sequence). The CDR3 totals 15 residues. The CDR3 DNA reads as TGTGCCAGTAGCCGTACCGGGACAGGAGACAATGAGCAGTTCTTC. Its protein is CASSRTGTGDNEQFF.

The chain's CDR3 is CASSPEQGYTGELFF. The CDR3 nucleotides read TGTGCCAGCTCACCAGAGCAGGGATACACCGGGGAGCTGTTTTTT. The rearrangement links TRBV18 to TRBJ2-2; D is perhaps TRBD1 (5 bases). The CDR3 is made up of 15 amino acids. CDR1 and CDR2 from the germline V gene are KGHSH and LQKENI. Trimming removed 2 bases from V and 3 bases from J, with 10 bases in between.

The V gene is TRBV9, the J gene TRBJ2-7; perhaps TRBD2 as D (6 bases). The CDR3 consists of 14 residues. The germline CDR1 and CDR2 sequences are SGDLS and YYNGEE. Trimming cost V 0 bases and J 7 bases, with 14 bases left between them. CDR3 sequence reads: CASSVVPGGGEQYF. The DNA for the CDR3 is TGTGCCAGCAGCGTAGTACCCGGGGGTGGGGAGCAGTACTTC.

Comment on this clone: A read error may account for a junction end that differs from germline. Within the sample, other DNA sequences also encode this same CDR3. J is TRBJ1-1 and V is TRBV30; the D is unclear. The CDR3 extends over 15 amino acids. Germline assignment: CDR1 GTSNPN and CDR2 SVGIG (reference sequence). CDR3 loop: CAWSVFISGNTEAFF. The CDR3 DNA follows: TGCGCCTGGAGTGTATTCATCTCCGGTAACACTGAAGCTTTCTTT.

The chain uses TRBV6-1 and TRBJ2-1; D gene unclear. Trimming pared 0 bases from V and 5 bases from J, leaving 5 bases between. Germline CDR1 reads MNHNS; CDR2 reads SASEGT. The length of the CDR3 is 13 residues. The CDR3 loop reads CASSEASNNEQFF. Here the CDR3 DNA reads TGTGCCAGCAGTGAAGCATCCAACAATGAGCAGTTCTTC.

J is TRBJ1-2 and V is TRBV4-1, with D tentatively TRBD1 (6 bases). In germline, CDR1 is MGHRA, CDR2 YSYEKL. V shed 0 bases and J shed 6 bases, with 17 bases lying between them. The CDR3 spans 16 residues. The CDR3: CASSQERNRDYHGYTF. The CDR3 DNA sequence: TGCGCCAGCAGCCAAGAGAGGAACAGGGATTACCATGGCTACACCTTC.

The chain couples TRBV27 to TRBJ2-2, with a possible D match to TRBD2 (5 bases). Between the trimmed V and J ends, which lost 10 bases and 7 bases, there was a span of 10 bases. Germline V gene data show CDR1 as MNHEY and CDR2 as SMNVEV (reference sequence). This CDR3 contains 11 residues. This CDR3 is CATSEGGELFF. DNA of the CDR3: TGTGCCACCTCTGAGGGCGGGGAGCTGTTTTTT.

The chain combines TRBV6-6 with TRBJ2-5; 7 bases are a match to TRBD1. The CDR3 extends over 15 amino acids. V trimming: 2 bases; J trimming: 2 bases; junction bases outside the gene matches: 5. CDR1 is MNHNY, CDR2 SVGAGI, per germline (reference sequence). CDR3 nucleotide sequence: TGTGCCAGCAGTTACGGCTCAGGGGGACAAGAGACCCAGTACTTC. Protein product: CASSYGSGGQETQYF.

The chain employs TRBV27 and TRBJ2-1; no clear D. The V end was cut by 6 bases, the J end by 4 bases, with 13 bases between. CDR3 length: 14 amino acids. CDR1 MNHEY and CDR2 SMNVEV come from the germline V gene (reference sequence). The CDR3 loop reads CASSAQTVYNEQFF. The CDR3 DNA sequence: TGTGCCAGCAGCGCCCAAACAGTTTACAATGAGCAGTTCTTC.

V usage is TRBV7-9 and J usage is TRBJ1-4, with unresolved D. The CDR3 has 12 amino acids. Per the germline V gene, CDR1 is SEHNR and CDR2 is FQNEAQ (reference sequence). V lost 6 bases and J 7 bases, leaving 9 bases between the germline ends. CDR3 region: CASRGRREKLFF. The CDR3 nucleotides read TGTGCCAGCAGGGGCCGGCGTGAAAAACTGTTTTTT.

CDR3 coding DNA: TGTGCCAGCAGTGAAGTCCTCGGACAGACTGGAAACACCATATATTTT. Encoded protein: CASSEVLGQTGNTIYF. V usage is TRBV6-1 and J usage is TRBJ1-3, with a tentative D call TRBD1 (6 bases). Germline assignment: CDR1 MNHNS and CDR2 SASEGT. CDR3 size: 16 residues. The germline V and J ends were trimmed by 1 base and 2 bases, with 12 bases remaining between them.

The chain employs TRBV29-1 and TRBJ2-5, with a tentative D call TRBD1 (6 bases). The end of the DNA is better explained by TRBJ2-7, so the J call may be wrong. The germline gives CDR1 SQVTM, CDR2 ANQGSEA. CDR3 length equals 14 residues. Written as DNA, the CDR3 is TGCAGCGTTTATCAACAGGGTTTATTCTACGAGCAGTACTTC. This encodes CSVYQQGLFYEQYF.

This CDR3 is CASSQVAEAFF. The CDR3 region has the DNA TGTGCCAGCAGCCAAGTCGCTGAAGCTTTCTTT. J is TRBJ1-1 and V is TRBV14; D not certain. The CDR3 consists of 11 residues. V was shortened by 1 base and J by 6 bases, with 3 bases between the two germline ends. CDR1 and CDR2 from the germline V gene are SGHDN and FVKESK.

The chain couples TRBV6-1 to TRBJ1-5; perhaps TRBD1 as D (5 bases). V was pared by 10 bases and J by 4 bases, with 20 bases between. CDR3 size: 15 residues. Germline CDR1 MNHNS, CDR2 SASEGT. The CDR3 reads CATDATVGRNQPQHF. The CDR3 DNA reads TGTGCCACCGACGCGACAGTTGGTAGAAATCAGCCCCAGCATTTT.

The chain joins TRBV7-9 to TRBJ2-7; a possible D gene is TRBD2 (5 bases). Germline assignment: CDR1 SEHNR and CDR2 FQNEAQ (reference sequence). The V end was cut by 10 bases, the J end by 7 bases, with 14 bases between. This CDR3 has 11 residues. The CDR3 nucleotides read TGTGCCATCACCTCAGAGGGTGAGCAGTACTTC. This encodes CAITSEGEQYF.

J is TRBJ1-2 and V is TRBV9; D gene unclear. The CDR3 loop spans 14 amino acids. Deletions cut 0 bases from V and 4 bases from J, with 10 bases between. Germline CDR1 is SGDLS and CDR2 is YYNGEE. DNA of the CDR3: TGTGCCAGCAGCGTAGGTGGTCTCGGCTATGGCTACACCTTC. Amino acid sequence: CASSVGGLGYGYTF.

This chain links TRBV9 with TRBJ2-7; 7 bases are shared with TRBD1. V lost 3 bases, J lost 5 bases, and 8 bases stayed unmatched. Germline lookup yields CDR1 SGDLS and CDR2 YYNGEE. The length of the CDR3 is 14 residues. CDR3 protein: CASSGQTGKNEQYF. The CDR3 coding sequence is TGTGCCAGCAGCGGACAGACAGGGAAAAACGAGCAGTACTTC.